This TCR beta chain appears in the sequencing data of a study of blood T cells in healthy people across ages. Study conclusions and caveats: Those diversity estimates obtained from one million T cells were thought to be underestimates.

Worth noting for this clonotype: The antigen is unknown.

A sample-barcoded 5' primer and a J-beta primer mix were used in a second PCR of about 6 to 11 cycles. Tags on each cDNA molecule came from a template-switch adaptor with 12 random nucleotides. TCRdb called the 5' RACE reads again in MiXCR, with one record for every CDR3 protein. There are about 770,000 distinct CDR3 sequences in the sample; approximately 48% occur only once, and approximately 20% lies in the top ten. This CDR3 spans 15 amino acids. Looked up from germline, CDR1 is DFQATT and CDR2 is SNEGSKA (reference sequence). Trimming pared 3 bases from V and 2 bases from J, leaving 16 bases between.

This receptor was identified in a man in his 60s in good health. The sample taken for sequencing was blood. This chain joins TRBV20-1 and TRBJ1-2, with a tentative D call TRBD1 (5 bases). The CDR3 DNA reads as TGCAGTGCTAGCGACAGCCTAACAAACAACTATGGCTACACCTTC. Its protein product is CSASDSLTNNYGYTF.